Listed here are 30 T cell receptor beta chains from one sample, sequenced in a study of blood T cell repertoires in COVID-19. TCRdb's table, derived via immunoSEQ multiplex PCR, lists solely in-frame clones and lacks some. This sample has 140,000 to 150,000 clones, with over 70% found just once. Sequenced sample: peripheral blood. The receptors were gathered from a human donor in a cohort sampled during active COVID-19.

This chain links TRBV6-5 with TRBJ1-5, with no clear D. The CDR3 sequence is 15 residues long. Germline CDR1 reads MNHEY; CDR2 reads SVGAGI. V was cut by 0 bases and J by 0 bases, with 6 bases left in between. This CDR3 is CASSYSAGSNQPQHF. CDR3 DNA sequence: TGTGCCAGCAGTTACTCGGCAGGTAGCAATCAGCCCCAGCATTTT.

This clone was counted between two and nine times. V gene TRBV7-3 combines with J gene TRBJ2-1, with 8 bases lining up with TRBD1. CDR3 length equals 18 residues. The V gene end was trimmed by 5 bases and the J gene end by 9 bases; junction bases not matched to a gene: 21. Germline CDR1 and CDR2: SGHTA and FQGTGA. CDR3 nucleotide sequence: TGTGCCAGCAGCCCCACACCAAACCCTTCCAGGGGGCGCATTGAGCAGTTCTTC. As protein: CASSPTPNPSRGRIEQFF.

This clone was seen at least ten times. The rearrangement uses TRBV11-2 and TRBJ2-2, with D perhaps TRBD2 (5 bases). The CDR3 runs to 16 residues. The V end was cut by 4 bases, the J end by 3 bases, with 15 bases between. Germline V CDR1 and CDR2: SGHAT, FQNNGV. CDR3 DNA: TGTGCCAGCAGCTCCGCCGGGATCTCGTACACCGGGGAGCTGTTTTTT. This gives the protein CASSSAGISYTGELFF.

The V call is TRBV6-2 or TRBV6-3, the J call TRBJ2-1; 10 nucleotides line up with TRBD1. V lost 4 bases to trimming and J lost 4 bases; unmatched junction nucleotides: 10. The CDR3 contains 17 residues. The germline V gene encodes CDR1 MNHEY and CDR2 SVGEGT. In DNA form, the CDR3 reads TGTGCCAGCAGTTTCCAAAGACAGGGGGCGCATTACAATGAGCAGTTCTTC. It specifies CASSFQRQGAHYNEQFF.

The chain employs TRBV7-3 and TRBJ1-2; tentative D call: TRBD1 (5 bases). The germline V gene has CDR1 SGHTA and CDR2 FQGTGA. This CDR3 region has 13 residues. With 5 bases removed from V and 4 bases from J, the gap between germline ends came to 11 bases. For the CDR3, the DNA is TGTGCCAGCAGCCTGGGGGGAAGCTATGGCTACACCTTC. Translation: CASSLGGSYGYTF.

As DNA, the CDR3 is TGTGCCAGCAGCCGCCAACTGGGCCTTAATGAAAAACTGTTTTTT. Amino acids: CASSRQLGLNEKLFF. The chain joins TRBV3-1 (or the pseudogene TRBV3-2) to TRBJ1-4; no clear D gene. The germline V gene has CDR1 LGHDT and CDR2 YNNKEL (reference sequence). This CDR3 is built from 15 residues. V lost 4 bases, J lost 4 bases, and 13 bases lay in between.

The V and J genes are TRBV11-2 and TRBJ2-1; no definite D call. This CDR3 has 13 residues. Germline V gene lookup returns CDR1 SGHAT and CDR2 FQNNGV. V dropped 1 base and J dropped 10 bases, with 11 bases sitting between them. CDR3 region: CASSLVTGLEQFF. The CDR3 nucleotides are TGTGCCAGCAGCTTAGTCACGGGTCTAGAGCAGTTCTTC.

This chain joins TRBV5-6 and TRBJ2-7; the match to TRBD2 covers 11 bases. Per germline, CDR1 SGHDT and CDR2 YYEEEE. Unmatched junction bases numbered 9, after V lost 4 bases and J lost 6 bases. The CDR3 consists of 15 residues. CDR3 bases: TGTGCCAGCAGCCGAGCACTAGCGGGAGTCTCCGAGCAGTACGTC. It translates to CASSRALAGVSEQYV.

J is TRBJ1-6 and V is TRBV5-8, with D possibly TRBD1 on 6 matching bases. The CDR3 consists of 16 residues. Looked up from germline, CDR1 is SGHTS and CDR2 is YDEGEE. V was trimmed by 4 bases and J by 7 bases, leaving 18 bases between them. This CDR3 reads CASSTFTGPGNSPLHF. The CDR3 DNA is TGTGCCAGCAGCACCTTTACAGGGCCGGGGAATTCACCCCTCCACTTT.

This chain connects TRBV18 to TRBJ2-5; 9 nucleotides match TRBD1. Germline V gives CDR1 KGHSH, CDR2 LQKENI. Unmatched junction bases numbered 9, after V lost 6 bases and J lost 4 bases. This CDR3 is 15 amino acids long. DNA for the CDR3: TGTGCCAGCTCTCGGGGACAGGGAGGCACAGAGACCCAGTACTTC. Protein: CASSRGQGGTETQYF.

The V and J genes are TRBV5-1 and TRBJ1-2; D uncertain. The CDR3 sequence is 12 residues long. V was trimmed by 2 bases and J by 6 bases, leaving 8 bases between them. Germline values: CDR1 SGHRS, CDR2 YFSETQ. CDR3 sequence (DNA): TGCGCCAGCAGCTTTGAGGGCCATGGCTACACCTTC. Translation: CASSFEGHGYTF.

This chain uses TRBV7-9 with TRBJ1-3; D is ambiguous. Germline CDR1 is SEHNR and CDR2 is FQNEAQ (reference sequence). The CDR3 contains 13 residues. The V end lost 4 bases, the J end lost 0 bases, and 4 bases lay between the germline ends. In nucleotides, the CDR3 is TGTGCCAGCAGCTCGGTCTCTGGAAACACCATATATTTT. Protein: CASSSVSGNTIYF.

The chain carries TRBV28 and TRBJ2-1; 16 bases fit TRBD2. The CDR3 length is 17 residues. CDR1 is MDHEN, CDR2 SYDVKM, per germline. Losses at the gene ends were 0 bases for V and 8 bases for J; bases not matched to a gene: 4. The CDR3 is CASSLWGLAGGLDEQFF. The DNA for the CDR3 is TGTGCCAGCAGTTTATGGGGACTAGCGGGAGGGTTGGATGAGCAGTTCTTC.

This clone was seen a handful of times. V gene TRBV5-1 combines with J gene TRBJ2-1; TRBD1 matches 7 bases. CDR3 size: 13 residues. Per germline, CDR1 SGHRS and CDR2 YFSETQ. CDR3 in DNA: TGCGCGTCAGGAGACCCAGGGGGCAATGAGCAGTTCTTC. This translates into CASGDPGGNEQFF.

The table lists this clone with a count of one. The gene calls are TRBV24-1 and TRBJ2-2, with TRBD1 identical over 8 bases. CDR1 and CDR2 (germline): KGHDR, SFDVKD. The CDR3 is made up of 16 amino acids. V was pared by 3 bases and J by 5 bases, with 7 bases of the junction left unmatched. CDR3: CATSDPGTGGTGELFF. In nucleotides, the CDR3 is TGTGCCACCAGTGATCCCGGGACAGGAGGAACCGGGGAGCTGTTTTTT.

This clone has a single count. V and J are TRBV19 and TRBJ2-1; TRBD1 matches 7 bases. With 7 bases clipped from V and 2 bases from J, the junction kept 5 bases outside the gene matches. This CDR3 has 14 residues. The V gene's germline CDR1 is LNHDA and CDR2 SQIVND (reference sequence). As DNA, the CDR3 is TGTGCCAGTACCTTAGGGGGCCCCTACAATGAGCAGTTCTTC. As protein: CASTLGGPYNEQFF.

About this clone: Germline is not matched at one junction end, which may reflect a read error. The CDR3 nucleotides are TGTGCCAGCAGTAGAAGGACAGGGGATGAAAAACTGTTTTTT. This codes for CASSRRTGDEKLFF. The V call is TRBV19, the J call TRBJ1-4; 9 positions match TRBD1. This CDR3 contains 14 residues. Germline lookup yields CDR1 LNHDA and CDR2 SQIVND (reference sequence).

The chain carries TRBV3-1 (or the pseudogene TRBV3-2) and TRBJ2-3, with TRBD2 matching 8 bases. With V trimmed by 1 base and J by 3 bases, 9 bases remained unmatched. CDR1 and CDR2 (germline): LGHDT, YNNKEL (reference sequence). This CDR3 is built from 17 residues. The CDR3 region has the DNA TGTGCCAGCAGCCAAGCCGGGGGGGCCTACAGGACAGATACGCAGTATTTT. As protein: CASSQAGGAYRTDTQYF.

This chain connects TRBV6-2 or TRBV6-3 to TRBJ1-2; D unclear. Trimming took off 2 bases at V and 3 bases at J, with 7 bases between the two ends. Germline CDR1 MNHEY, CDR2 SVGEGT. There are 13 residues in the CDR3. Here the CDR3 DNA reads TGTGCCAGCAGTTACGAGGATGACTATGGCTACACCTTC. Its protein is CASSYEDDYGYTF.

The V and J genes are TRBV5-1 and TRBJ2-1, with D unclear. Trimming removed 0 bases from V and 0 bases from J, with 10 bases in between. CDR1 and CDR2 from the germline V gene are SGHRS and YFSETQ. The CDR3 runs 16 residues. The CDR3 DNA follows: TGCGCCAGCAGCTTGGCCCCGATGAGCTCCTACAATGAGCAGTTCTTC. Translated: CASSLAPMSSYNEQFF.

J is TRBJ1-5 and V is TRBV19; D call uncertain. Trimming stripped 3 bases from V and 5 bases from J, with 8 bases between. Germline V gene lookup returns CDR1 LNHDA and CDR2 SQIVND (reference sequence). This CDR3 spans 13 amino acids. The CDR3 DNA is TGTGCCAGTAGTATCAGGTTATATCAGCCCCAGCATTTT. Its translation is CASSIRLYQPQHF.

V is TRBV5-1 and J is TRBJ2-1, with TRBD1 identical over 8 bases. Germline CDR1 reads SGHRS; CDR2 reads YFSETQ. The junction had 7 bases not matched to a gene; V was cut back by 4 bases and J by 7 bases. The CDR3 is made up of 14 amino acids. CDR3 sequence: CASSPGQGRNEQFF. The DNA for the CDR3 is TGCGCCAGCAGCCCCGGACAGGGTCGAAATGAGCAGTTCTTC.

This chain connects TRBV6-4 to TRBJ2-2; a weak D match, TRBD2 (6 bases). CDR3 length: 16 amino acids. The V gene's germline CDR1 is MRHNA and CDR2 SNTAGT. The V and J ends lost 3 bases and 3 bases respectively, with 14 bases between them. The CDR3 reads CASSDSPWRDTGELFF. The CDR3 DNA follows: TGTGCCAGCAGTGATTCACCCTGGAGGGACACCGGGGAGCTGTTTTTT.

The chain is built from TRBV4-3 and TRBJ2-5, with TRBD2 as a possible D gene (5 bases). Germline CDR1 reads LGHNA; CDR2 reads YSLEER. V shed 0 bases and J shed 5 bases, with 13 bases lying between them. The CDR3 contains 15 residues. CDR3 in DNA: TGCGCCAGCAGCCAAGATAGGTTAGGCGGGGAGACCCAGTACTTC. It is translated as CASSQDRLGGETQYF.

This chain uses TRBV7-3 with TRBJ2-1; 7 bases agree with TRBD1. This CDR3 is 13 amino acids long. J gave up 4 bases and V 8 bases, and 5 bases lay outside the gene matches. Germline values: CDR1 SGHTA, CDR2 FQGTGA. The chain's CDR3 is CASGQGVYNEQFF. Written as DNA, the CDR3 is TGTGCCAGCGGCCAGGGGGTTTACAATGAGCAGTTCTTC.

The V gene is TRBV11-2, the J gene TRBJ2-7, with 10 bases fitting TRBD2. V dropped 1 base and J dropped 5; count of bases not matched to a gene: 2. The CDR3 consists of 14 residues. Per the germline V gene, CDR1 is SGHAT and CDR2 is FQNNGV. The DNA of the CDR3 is TGTGCCAGCAGCTTAGGGCTAGCGGGAGACGAGCAGTACGTC. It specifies CASSLGLAGDEQYV.

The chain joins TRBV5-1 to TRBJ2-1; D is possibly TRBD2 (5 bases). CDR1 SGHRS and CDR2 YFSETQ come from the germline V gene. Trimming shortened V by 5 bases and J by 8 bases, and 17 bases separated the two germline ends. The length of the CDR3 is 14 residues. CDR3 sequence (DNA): TGCGCCAGCAGTGGTGGGAGAGGTGGCGATGAGCAGTTCTTC. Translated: CASSGGRGGDEQFF.

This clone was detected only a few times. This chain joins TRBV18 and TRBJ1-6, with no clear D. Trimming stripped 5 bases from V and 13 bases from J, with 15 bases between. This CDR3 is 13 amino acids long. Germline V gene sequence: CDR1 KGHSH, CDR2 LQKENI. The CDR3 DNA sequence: TGTGCCAGCTCAGTCGACATTCTCGCCCCCCTCCACTTT. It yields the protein CASSVDILAPLHF.

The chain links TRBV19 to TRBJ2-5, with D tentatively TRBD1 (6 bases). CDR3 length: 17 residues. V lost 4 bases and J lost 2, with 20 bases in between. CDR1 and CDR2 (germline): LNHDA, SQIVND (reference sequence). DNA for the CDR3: TGTGCCAGTAGTACCCTCCGGACTGGGGGCGGGCAAGAGACCCAGTACTTC. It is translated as CASSTLRTGGGQETQYF.

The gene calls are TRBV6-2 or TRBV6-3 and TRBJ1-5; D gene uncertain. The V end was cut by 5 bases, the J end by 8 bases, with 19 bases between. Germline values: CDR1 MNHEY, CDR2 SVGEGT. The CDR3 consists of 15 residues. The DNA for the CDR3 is TGTGCCAGCAGTACCCGGGGAGACCGGGTTGAGCCCCAGCATTTT. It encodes CASSTRGDRVEPQHF.